This entry lists 28 T cell receptor beta chains sequenced from one sample in a study of beta chain features in type 1 diabetes. Points from the study as a whole: Type 1 diabetes patients showed a moderate but significant shortening of TCRB CDR3s in all four CD4+ subsets.

The isolated RNA, all of it, was reverse transcribed, so expressed TCRB transcripts were what got sequenced. The assay was immunoSEQ multiplex PCR, and TCRdb's table has in-frame clones only and misses some. The profile shows 640,000 or so clones, around 15% of them singletons. No antigen is known for these receptors. Sequencing was done on a sample of naive CD4+ T cells from blood. The receptors stem from a man younger than 35 with type 1 diabetes.

The V and J genes are TRBV28 and TRBJ1-4; the D is unclear. Trimming pared 5 bases from V and 8 bases from J, leaving 12 bases between. Germline CDR1 is MDHEN and CDR2 is SYDVKM. The CDR3 totals 13 residues. CDR3 sequence reads: CASSVREREKLFF. CDR3 DNA: TGTGCCAGCAGTGTAAGAGAGCGGGAAAAACTGTTTTTT.

A note on this clone: Other DNA sequences in this specimen translate into the identical CDR3. This chain joins TRBV18 and TRBJ2-7; 10 bases line up with TRBD1. Trimming cost V 2 bases and J 3 bases; bases outside gene matches: 4. There are 15 residues in the CDR3. Looked up from germline, CDR1 is KGHSH and CDR2 is LQKENI. The CDR3 sequence is CASSPRTGGLYEQYF. The CDR3 DNA is TGTGCCAGCTCACCAAGGACAGGGGGACTCTACGAGCAGTACTTC. Full variable domain (remainder filled in from reference TRBV18 and TRBJ2-7): NAGVMQNPRHLVRRRGQEARLRCSPMKGHSHVYWYRQLPEEGLKFMVYLQKENIIDESGMPKERFSAEFPKEGPSILRIQQVVRGDSAAYFCASSPRTGGLYEQYFGPGTRLTVT.

This clone was recorded a few times. This chain links TRBV2 with TRBJ2-7; D not certain. Germline V CDR1 and CDR2: SNHLY, FYNNEI. The CDR3 spans 12 residues. V lost 3 bases and J lost 4, with 7 bases in between. CDR3 nucleotides: TGTGCCAGCAGTGATGGCCAGTACGAGCAGTACTTC. Protein product: CASSDGQYEQYF.

The chain employs TRBV6-6 and TRBJ2-1; 7 positions match TRBD2. The J segment lost 4 bases and the V segment lost 5 bases, leaving 5 bases of the junction unmatched. The germline gives CDR1 MNHNY, CDR2 SVGAGI (reference sequence). CDR3 size: 14 residues. The CDR3 protein is CASSGGTKYNEQFF. As DNA, the CDR3 is TGTGCCAGCAGTGGGGGGACTAAATACAATGAGCAGTTCTTC.

This clone was found a few times. The V gene is TRBV18, the J gene TRBJ2-3; tentative D call: TRBD1 (5 bases). V lost 1 base to trimming and J lost 5 bases, with 10 bases between them. This CDR3 is 14 amino acids long. The germline V gene has CDR1 KGHSH and CDR2 LQKENI. This chain's CDR3 is CASSPQDMGDTQYF. CDR3 sequence (DNA): TGTGCCAGCTCACCACAGGACATGGGAGATACGCAGTATTTT.

There are a few counts of this clone. This sequence joins TRBV30 and TRBJ2-1; tentatively, D is TRBD1 (6 bases). Trimming stripped 2 bases from V and 10 bases from J, with 15 bases between. The germline V gene has CDR1 GTSNPN and CDR2 SVGIG (reference sequence). The CDR3 spans 13 residues. The CDR3 here is CAWSRGTPTEQFF. The CDR3 DNA is TGTGCCTGGAGTAGGGGGACACCCACAGAGCAGTTCTTC.

This clone was found a few times. V is TRBV30 and J is TRBJ1-6; D is undetermined. Per the germline V gene, CDR1 is GTSNPN and CDR2 is SVGIG (reference sequence). Between the trimmed V and J ends, which lost 5 bases and 1 base, there was a span of 12 bases. This CDR3 has 15 residues. In DNA form, the CDR3 reads TGTGCCTGGGGCGCGGGGAGGTCCTATAATTCACCCCTCCACTTT. Protein: CAWGAGRSYNSPLHF.

This chain links TRBV30 with TRBJ2-7, with a possible D match to TRBD2 (7 bases). Germline V CDR1 and CDR2: GTSNPN, SVGIG (reference sequence). The CDR3 consists of 13 residues. V dropped 8 bases and J dropped 1 base, with 15 bases sitting between them. The CDR3 region has the DNA TGTGCCGGCGGGGGCGAGCGATCCTACGAGCAGTACTTC. Encoded protein: CAGGGERSYEQYF.

The chain couples TRBV29-1 to TRBJ2-7; 7 positions match TRBD2. The CDR3 runs to 12 residues. V shed 4 bases and J 7 bases; nucleotides not matched to a gene: 7. Looked up from germline, CDR1 is SQVTM and CDR2 is ANQGSEA. The CDR3 protein is CSVGRDYEEQYF. CDR3 DNA: TGCAGCGTTGGGAGGGACTACGAGGAGCAGTACTTC.

The CDR3 DNA is TGCGCCAGCAGCCCGGCGGACTTATCGAATGAGCAGTTCTTC. Translated: CASSPADLSNEQFF. The rearrangement joins TRBV5-1 to TRBJ2-1, with D possibly matching TRBD2 (5 bases). The CDR3 is 14 amino acids. V lost 4 bases to trimming and J lost 7 bases, with 15 bases between them. CDR1 is SGHRS, CDR2 YFSETQ, per germline.

The chain employs TRBV5-1 and TRBJ2-1; TRBD2 matches at 10 bases. This CDR3 is 18 amino acids long. Looked up from germline, CDR1 is SGHRS and CDR2 is YFSETQ. The J segment lost 0 bases and the V segment lost 1 base, leaving 7 bases of the junction unmatched. The DNA for the CDR3 is TGCGCCAGCAGCTTGAGTAGCGGGGGGCAGAGCTCCTACAATGAGCAGTTCTTC. Protein product: CASSLSSGGQSSYNEQFF.

V is TRBV14 and J is TRBJ2-5; tentatively, D is TRBD2 (6 bases). V dropped 1 base and J dropped 5 bases, with 11 bases sitting between them. This CDR3 is 14 amino acids long. CDR1 and CDR2 (germline): SGHDN, FVKESK. The CDR3 spells CASSQGTGRETQYF. The CDR3 DNA sequence: TGTGCCAGCAGCCAAGGGACGGGGAGGGAGACCCAGTACTTC.

The chain uses TRBV2 and TRBJ2-3; D tentatively reads TRBD1 or TRBD2 (5 bases each). Germline V CDR1 and CDR2: SNHLY, FYNNEI. V dropped 2 bases and J dropped 5 bases, with 17 bases sitting between them. This CDR3 region has 16 residues. This CDR3 reads CASSERAGTFKDTQYF. The CDR3 region has the DNA TGTGCCAGCAGTGAAAGGGCCGGGACCTTCAAAGATACGCAGTATTTT.

The chain joins TRBV7-2 to TRBJ2-3, with no clear D. The CDR3 consists of 13 residues. The V end was cut by 6 bases, the J end by 4 bases, with 11 bases between. Germline V gene data show CDR1 as SGHTA and CDR2 as FQGNSA. This CDR3 reads CASSLLGADTQYF. CDR3 nucleotides: TGTGCCAGCAGTCTCCTAGGCGCAGATACGCAGTATTTT.

Only a few counts were recorded for this clone. The V gene is TRBV9, the J gene TRBJ2-1, with 7 bases matching TRBD2. J gave up 5 bases and V 0 bases, and 5 bases lay outside the gene matches. The CDR3 covers 15 residues. Germline CDR1 reads SGDLS; CDR2 reads YYNGEE. CDR3 DNA: TGTGCCAGCAGCGTAGGGCTAGCGGCTGACAATGAGCAGTTCTTC. Translation: CASSVGLAADNEQFF.

This chain joins TRBV27 and TRBJ2-7, with 8 positions matching TRBD1. The CDR3 is made up of 14 amino acids. The J segment lost 5 bases and the V segment lost 6 bases, leaving 9 bases of the junction unmatched. Germline V gene sequence: CDR1 MNHEY, CDR2 SMNVEV (reference sequence). CDR3 nucleotides: TGTGCCAGCAGCCGGAAGACAGGGGTCGACGAGCAGTACTTC. It specifies CASSRKTGVDEQYF.

J is TRBJ2-1 and V is TRBV4-3, with D unclear. The CDR3 spans 16 residues. Trimming took off 5 bases at V and 3 bases at J, with 17 bases between the two ends. Germline lookup yields CDR1 LGHNA and CDR2 YSLEER. The CDR3 loop is CASSKRPSGDYNEQFF. CDR3 sequence (DNA): TGCGCCAGCAGCAAACGACCTAGTGGTGACTACAATGAGCAGTTCTTC.

The chain links TRBV7-9 to TRBJ2-7, with a possible D match to TRBD1 (5 bases). Germline CDR1 is SEHNR and CDR2 is FQNEAQ (reference sequence). This CDR3 comprises 12 residues. Trimming took off 4 bases at V and 8 bases at J, with 12 bases between the two ends. The CDR3 DNA is TGTGCCAGCAGCTCACAGGCGTCGAAGCAGTACTTC. Translating gives CASSSQASKQYF.

This clone was seen a few times. The chain carries TRBV29-1 and TRBJ1-4, with D maybe TRBD1 (6 bases). The CDR3 loop spans 13 amino acids. The V gene lost 5 bases and the J gene lost 7 bases, with 14 bases spanning the gap. Germline V CDR1 and CDR2: SQVTM, ANQGSEA. CDR3 DNA: TGCAGCGTTTTATCCGGGGGCGGTGAAAAACTGTTTTTT. It is translated as CSVLSGGGEKLFF. The whole variable domain, filled in from reference TRBV29-1 and TRBJ1-4, reads SAVISQKPSRDICQRGTSLTIQCQVDSQVTMMFWYRQQPGQSLTLIATANQGSEATYESGFVIDKFPISRPNLTFSTLTVSNMSPEDSSIYLCSVLSGGGEKLFFGSGTQLSVL.

On this clone itself: The same CDR3 also results from other DNA sequences found in this sample. This chain connects TRBV18 to TRBJ1-1; D is unclear. V lost 2 bases and J 1 base, leaving 5 bases between the germline ends. There are 13 residues in the CDR3. The germline V gene has CDR1 KGHSH and CDR2 LQKENI. The CDR3 loop is CASSPTENTEAFF. In DNA, the CDR3 is TGTGCCAGCTCACCAACCGAGAACACTGAAGCTTTCTTT. Supplemented by reference TRBV18 and TRBJ1-1, the full variable domain reads NAGVMQNPRHLVRRRGQEARLRCSPMKGHSHVYWYRQLPEEGLKFMVYLQKENIIDESGMPKERFSAEFPKEGPSILRIQQVVRGDSAAYFCASSPTENTEAFFGQGTRLTVV.

The J gene is TRBJ1-1, the V gene TRBV7-9; D perhaps matches TRBD1 (5 bases). Germline loops: CDR1 SEHNR, CDR2 FQNEAQ (reference sequence). CDR3 length equals 17 residues. Trimming took 3 bases from V and 3 from J, leaving 20 bases between them. The CDR3 sequence is CASSFFGQGSFDTEAFF. CDR3 coding DNA: TGTGCCAGCAGCTTTTTCGGGCAGGGTAGCTTCGACACTGAAGCTTTCTTT.

This CDR3 is CASSFIMNTEAFF. Written as DNA, the CDR3 is TGTGCCAGCAGCTTTATAATGAACACTGAAGCTTTCTTT. The chain links TRBV11-2 to TRBJ1-1; D not certain. The ends were cut back, 3 bases at V and 0 bases at J, with 5 bases in the middle. This CDR3 contains 13 residues. The germline gives CDR1 SGHAT, CDR2 FQNNGV.

This clone was seen only a few times. The chain is built from TRBV30 and TRBJ2-7; 9 bases agree with TRBD1. This CDR3 has 15 residues. After removal of 3 bases from V and 3 bases from J, the junction contained 9 bases not matched to a gene. CDR1 GTSNPN and CDR2 SVGIG come from the germline V gene (reference sequence). The CDR3 bases are TGTGCCTGGAGCGCCGGGACAGGGTTCAACTACGAGCAGTACTTC. Protein: CAWSAGTGFNYEQYF.

V and J are TRBV20-1 and TRBJ2-1; D possibly corresponds to TRBD2 (5 bases). The CDR3 length is 11 residues. Germline V CDR1 and CDR2: DFQATT, SNEGSKA (reference sequence). V gave up 1 base and J gave up 10 bases, with 8 bases separating them. CDR3 loop: CSARGWEEQFF. CDR3 nucleotide sequence: TGCAGTGCTAGAGGATGGGAGGAGCAGTTCTTC.

CDR3 sequence (DNA): TGTCGTCGGACTCTGGGCGAAAACAATGAGCAGTTCTTC. Its protein is CRRTLGENNEQFF. The chain is built from TRBV27 and TRBJ2-1; possible D gene TRBD2, 5 bases. The CDR3 covers 13 residues. Germline CDR1 reads MNHEY; CDR2 reads SMNVEV (reference sequence).

Only a few counts were recorded for this clone. The CDR3: CSVKGTGDTGELFF. For the CDR3, the DNA is TGCAGCGTTAAGGGGACAGGGGACACCGGGGAGCTGTTTTTT. The chain employs TRBV29-1 and TRBJ2-2, with 10 bases that match TRBD1. J was trimmed by 3 bases and V by 5 bases; bases with no gene match: 3. Germline CDR1 is SQVTM and CDR2 is ANQGSEA. The CDR3 is 14 residues long.

This chain uses TRBV7-2 with TRBJ2-5; D is possibly TRBD2 (5 bases). Trimming removed 9 bases from V and 0 bases from J, with 11 bases in between. The CDR3 loop spans 13 amino acids. Germline assignment: CDR1 SGHTA and CDR2 FQGNSA. The chain's CDR3 is CASAPGDQETQYF. For the CDR3, the DNA is TGTGCCAGTGCCCCCGGGGACCAAGAGACCCAGTACTTC.

J is TRBJ1-2 and V is TRBV25-1; a possible D gene is TRBD1 (5 bases). The germline V gene has CDR1 MGHDK and CDR2 SYGVNS. V lost 6 bases, J lost 4 bases, and 15 bases lay in between. This CDR3 is 14 amino acids long. CDR3 sequence reads: CASREGISGYGYTF. The CDR3 nucleotides are TGTGCCAGCAGAGAGGGGATTTCGGGCTATGGCTACACCTTC.